A single sample is the source of the 26 T cell receptor beta chains below, sequenced in a study of blood T cell repertoires in COVID-19. The assay was immunoSEQ multiplex PCR, and TCRdb's table has in-frame clones only and misses some. The table records 250,000 to 350,000 clones, just under 85% of them present only once. Sequenced input: peripheral blood. The receptors were sampled from a woman in her forties or fifties with active or convalescent COVID-19.

V gene TRBV2 combines with J gene TRBJ1-5, with 10 bases aligning to TRBD1. Germline values: CDR1 SNHLY, CDR2 FYNNEI. The CDR3 totals 15 residues. V lost 7 bases to trimming and J lost 3 bases; unmatched junction nucleotides: 6. The CDR3 sequence: CASIPDRGTNQPQHF. CDR3 DNA: TGTGCCAGCATTCCGGACAGGGGGACCAATCAGCCCCAGCATTTT. The complete variable domain, with remaining parts taken from reference TRBV2 and TRBJ1-5, reads EPEVTQTPSHQVTQMGQEVILRCVPISNHLYFYWYRQILGQKVEFLVSFYNNEISEKSEIFDDQFSVERPDGSNFTLKIRSTKLEDSAMYFCASIPDRGTNQPQHFGDGTRLSIL.

This chain connects TRBV21-1 to TRBJ2-1; the listed D gene, TRBD2, was not tested against the DNA. TRBV21-1 is a listed pseudogene. The CDR3 length is 17 residues. In nucleotides, the CDR3 is TGTGCCAGCAGCAAACCCCTCCACTTCGTAAGATACAATGAGCAGTTCTTC. It yields the protein CASSKPLHFVRYNEQFF.

This clone has a single count. The genes are TRBV5-1 and TRBJ2-1; tentative D call: TRBD1 (6 bases). Germline-derived CDR1 and CDR2 are SGHRS and YFSETQ. Deletions cut 1 base from V and 0 bases from J, with 11 bases between. This CDR3 is built from 16 residues. CDR3 coding DNA: TGCGCCAGCAGCTTGCACAGGGCCTACTCCTACAATGAGCAGTTCTTC. This sequence encodes CASSLHRAYSYNEQFF.

V gene TRBV7-9 combines with J gene TRBJ2-5; 7 bases match TRBD1. The germline V gene encodes CDR1 SEHNR and CDR2 FQNEAQ (reference sequence). This CDR3 has 15 residues. After removal of 5 bases from V and 1 base from J, the junction contained 7 bases not matched to a gene. The CDR3 loop reads CASSATGTVQETQYF. The CDR3 DNA follows: TGTGCCAGCAGCGCTACCGGGACAGTCCAAGAGACCCAGTACTTC.

V usage is TRBV5-6 and J usage is TRBJ2-5; 11 bases agree with TRBD1. The germline V gene has CDR1 SGHDT and CDR2 YYEEEE. This CDR3 region has 17 residues. J lost 5 bases, V lost 1 base, and 10 bases had no gene match. This CDR3 is CASSLRGWTGGTETQYF. The CDR3 DNA follows: TGTGCCAGCAGCTTGCGAGGGTGGACAGGGGGCACGGAGACCCAGTACTTC.

V gene TRBV27 combines with J gene TRBJ2-7; D is unclear. Germline CDR1 MNHEY, CDR2 SMNVEV (reference sequence). Trimming stripped 5 bases from V and 4 bases from J, with 12 bases between. The CDR3 sequence is 13 residues long. The CDR3 loop is CASSKTVVYEQYF. The CDR3 coding sequence is TGTGCCAGCAGTAAAACAGTTGTTTACGAGCAGTACTTC.

The chain links TRBV27 to TRBJ2-7, with 11 bases matching TRBD1. The CDR3 contains 16 residues. V shed 5 bases and J 6 bases; nucleotides not matched to a gene: 12. CDR1 is MNHEY and CDR2 is SMNVEV in the germline V gene (reference sequence). The CDR3 DNA follows: TGTGCCAGCAGTCAAGCCGGGACAGGGGGAAGGTTCGAGCAGTACTTC. Translation: CASSQAGTGGRFEQYF.

In this sample, this clone turned up a few times. The chain is built from TRBV5-1 and TRBJ1-2; 7 bases are shared with TRBD1. Germline V gene data show CDR1 as SGHRS and CDR2 as YFSETQ. V shed 4 bases and J 2 bases; nucleotides not matched to a gene: 2. This CDR3 comprises 13 residues. In DNA, the CDR3 is TGCGCCAGCAGCAAGGGACAGAACTATGGCTACACCTTC. Residues: CASSKGQNYGYTF.

The rearrangement uses TRBV30 and TRBJ1-5, with 7 nucleotides matching TRBD1. This CDR3 has 14 amino acids. Germline CDR1 and CDR2: GTSNPN and SVGIG (reference sequence). The V segment lost 3 bases and the J segment 4 bases; nucleotides outside the gene matches: 6. The chain's CDR3 is CAWSSGTANQPQHF. The CDR3 DNA follows: TGTGCCTGGAGCTCCGGGACAGCTAATCAGCCCCAGCATTTT.

The chain combines TRBV27 with TRBJ2-7, with 11 bases lining up with TRBD2. Germline V gene data show CDR1 as MNHEY and CDR2 as SMNVEV (reference sequence). The CDR3 length is 14 residues. V was clipped by 7 bases and J by 6 bases; unmatched bases: 8. CDR3 loop: CASTRLAGSIEQYF. The CDR3 nucleotides read TGTGCCAGCACCAGACTAGCGGGATCAATCGAGCAGTACTTC.

The J gene is TRBJ2-1, the V gene TRBV19; TRBD2 matches at 9 bases. The V and J ends lost 9 bases and 0 bases, in that order; junction bases with no gene match: 12. The germline V gene has CDR1 LNHDA and CDR2 SQIVND (reference sequence). The CDR3 extends over 17 amino acids. The CDR3 spells CASKSLAGQPSYNEQFF. The CDR3 bases are TGTGCCAGCAAGAGCCTAGCGGGGCAACCCTCCTACAATGAGCAGTTCTTC.

Only one count was recorded for this clone. V usage is TRBV28 and J usage is TRBJ1-1, with 8 bases aligning to TRBD1. CDR1 is MDHEN, CDR2 SYDVKM, per germline. The trim removed 5 bases at V and 3 bases at J, leaving 5 bases unmatched. CDR3 length: 14 residues. In DNA, the CDR3 is TGTGCCAGCAGTCCGGGACAGGTTTACACTGAAGCTTTCTTT. It is translated as CASSPGQVYTEAFF.

This rearrangement joins TRBV12-5 to TRBJ1-2; D may be TRBD1 (5 bases). Per the germline V gene, CDR1 is LGHNT and CDR2 is FRNRAP. The V and J ends lost 6 bases and 10 bases respectively, with 15 bases between them. The CDR3 sequence is 12 residues long. CDR3 loop: CASGPGGEDYTF. CDR3 sequence (DNA): TGTGCTAGTGGGCCCGGGGGAGAAGACTACACCTTC.

The chain carries TRBV25-1 and TRBJ2-3; TRBD1 matches at 7 bases. The CDR3 covers 12 residues. Trimming at V came to 10 bases and at J to 4 bases, leaving 5 bases not matched to a gene. Germline lookup yields CDR1 MGHDK and CDR2 SYGVNS. CDR3 sequence (DNA): TGTGCCACCGGACAGGTAGCAGATACGCAGTATTTT. It encodes CATGQVADTQYF.

With respect to this clone: Different DNA sequences within this sample yield the same CDR3. The chain employs TRBV3-1 (or the pseudogene TRBV3-2) and TRBJ2-7; 8 nucleotides agree with TRBD2. The CDR3 has 15 amino acids. V shed 4 bases, J shed 2 bases, and the junction held 7 bases outside the gene matches. Germline CDR1 LGHDT, CDR2 YNNKEL (reference sequence). Here the CDR3 reads CASSPRLAGPYEQYF. The DNA of the CDR3 is TGTGCCAGCAGCCCCCGGCTAGCGGGCCCCTACGAGCAGTACTTC.

The chain recombines TRBV10-3 with TRBJ1-2; tentative D call: TRBD1 (5 bases). Trimming removed 6 bases from V and 1 base from J, with 9 bases in between. Germline-derived CDR1 and CDR2 are ENHRY and SYGVKD. The length of the CDR3 is 13 residues. CDR3 in DNA: TGTGCCATCAGCGACAGAGTTAACTATGGCTACACCTTC. This translates into CAISDRVNYGYTF.

The gene calls are TRBV18 and TRBJ1-1; possible D gene TRBD1, 6 bases. Germline CDR1 is KGHSH and CDR2 is LQKENI. Trimming left V 4 bases short and J 2 bases short, with 11 bases between. The CDR3 is 14 amino acids. CDR3 in DNA: TGTGCCAGCTCACTGATACAGGGAAACACTGAAGCTTTCTTT. It specifies CASSLIQGNTEAFF.

V is TRBV19 and J is TRBJ2-3; no definite D call. The V end lost 2 bases, the J end lost 0 bases, and 3 bases lay between the germline ends. CDR3 length equals 13 residues. The germline CDR1 and CDR2 sequences are LNHDA and SQIVND (reference sequence). The CDR3 sequence: CASSIQSTDTQYF. As DNA, the CDR3 is TGTGCCAGTAGTATACAGAGCACAGATACGCAGTATTTT.

The J gene is TRBJ2-2, the V gene TRBV28; the match to TRBD1 covers 9 bases. Trimming at V came to 2 bases and at J to 6 bases, leaving 4 bases not matched to a gene. The germline V gene encodes CDR1 MDHEN and CDR2 SYDVKM. This CDR3 region has 15 residues. The CDR3 here is CASSLGDRVAGELFF. For the CDR3, the DNA is TGTGCCAGCAGTTTAGGGGACAGGGTTGCCGGGGAGCTGTTTTTT.

The rearrangement joins TRBV18 to TRBJ2-1; a possible D gene is TRBD2 (5 bases). Germline loops: CDR1 KGHSH, CDR2 LQKENI. This CDR3 is built from 13 residues. V lost 3 bases to trimming and J lost 9 bases, with 12 bases between them. Here the CDR3 DNA reads TGTGCCAGCTCACCCGGGGTGGGGAGTGAGCAGTTCTTC. Translation: CASSPGVGSEQFF.

V is TRBV7-9 and J is TRBJ2-2, with 10 bases fitting TRBD2. The CDR3 is 16 residues long. Per germline, CDR1 SEHNR and CDR2 FQNEAQ (reference sequence). V gave up 2 bases and J gave up 4 bases; unmatched junction bases: 4. The CDR3 is CASSLILAGATGELFF. CDR3 DNA: TGTGCCAGCAGCTTAATCCTAGCGGGAGCCACCGGGGAGCTGTTTTTT.

The chain recombines TRBV21-1 with TRBJ1-4. TRBV21-1 is a pseudogene. The CDR3 covers 15 residues. DNA of the CDR3: TGTGCCAGCACGGGGGGGCGGGCGACTAATGAAAAACTGTTTTTT. Translated: CASTGGRATNEKLFF.

The chain is built from TRBV4-1 and TRBJ1-2; 7 bases map to TRBD1. J lost 8 bases, V lost 5 bases, and 14 bases had no gene match. The germline CDR1 and CDR2 sequences are MGHRA and YSYEKL. The CDR3 spans 15 residues. CDR3 residues: CASSAPGTVGLGYTF. DNA of the CDR3: TGCGCCAGCAGCGCGCCCGGGACAGTGGGTCTCGGCTACACCTTC.

The genes are TRBV27 and TRBJ2-3; 12 bases are a match to TRBD2. V lost 8 bases and J lost 4; bases outside the gene matches: 7. This CDR3 spans 15 amino acids. The germline V gene encodes CDR1 MNHEY and CDR2 SMNVEV (reference sequence). The CDR3 protein is CASARTSGNPDTQYF. The DNA of the CDR3 is TGTGCCAGCGCTCGGACTAGCGGGAATCCAGATACGCAGTATTTT.

The chain links TRBV18 to TRBJ1-2, with D possibly matching TRBD1 (5 bases). Germline loops: CDR1 KGHSH, CDR2 LQKENI. The V end lost 0 bases, the J end lost 4 bases, and 9 bases lay between the germline ends. There are 14 residues in the CDR3. The CDR3 sequence: CASSPPAGIYGYTF. CDR3 bases: TGTGCCAGCTCACCACCGGCAGGGATCTATGGCTACACCTTC.

The gene calls are TRBV28 and TRBJ1-1, with D perhaps matching TRBD1 (5 bases). From germline, CDR1 is MDHEN and CDR2 SYDVKM. The CDR3 length is 14 residues. Trimming took 5 bases from V and 4 from J, leaving 14 bases between them. CDR3 sequence: CASSPPGRATEAFF. The CDR3 coding sequence is TGTGCCAGCAGTCCCCCAGGGAGGGCCACTGAAGCTTTCTTT. Using reference TRBV28 and TRBJ1-1 for the parts outside the CDR3, the full variable domain is DVKVTQSSRYLVKRTGEKVFLECVQDMDHENMFWYRQDPGLGLRLIYFSYDVKMKEKGDIPEGYSVSREKKERFSLILESASTNQTSMYLCASSPPGRATEAFFGQGTRLTVV.